The T cell receptor (beta chain) described here comes from a study of shared clonotypes between healthy human individuals. The protocol was immunoSEQ multiplex PCR, while the TCRdb copy is restricted to in-frame clones and leaves out a portion. The table shows about 2.4 million clones, with under 95% occurring only once. Subsets obtained from CD4+ cells comprised CD45RA+ naive and CD45RA-negative memory cells. The germline CDR1 and CDR2 sequences are DFQATT and SNEGSKA (reference sequence). The CDR3 consists of 11 residues. V lost 6 bases to trimming and J lost 6 bases; unmatched junction nucleotides: 3.

V usage is TRBV20-1 and J usage is TRBJ1-2; 8 bases are a match to TRBD1. The clonotype comes from a man aged 18 to 29 in good health. Some clones in this sample may be carry-over from other donors' samples. The sample taken for sequencing was naive CD4+ T cells from PBMCs. Subset: CD45RA+ positively selected. CDR3 loop: CSATGEDGYTF. The CDR3, as DNA: TGCAGTGCGACAGGGGAAGATGGCTACACCTTC.